What follows are 22 T cell receptor beta chains derived from one specimen sequenced in a study of T cell changes during pregnancy in multiple sclerosis. Sequencing was performed with immunoSEQ multiplex PCR; in TCRdb, only in-frame clones are kept and a portion is missing. This repertoire shows fewer than 65,000 clones, roughly nine tenths found once; its top ten account for about 0.76%. The sample here was CD4+ T cells from peripheral blood mononuclear cells, taken in the first trimester of pregnancy. Source of these receptors: a female donor with multiple sclerosis, enrolled in a pregnancy study.

The genes are TRBV7-3 and TRBJ2-6, with D hard to call. This CDR3 is built from 15 residues. V was trimmed by 2 bases and J by 4 bases, leaving 9 bases between them. Germline values: CDR1 SGHTA, CDR2 FQGTGA. The CDR3 loop reads CASSLGARGANVLTF. In DNA, the CDR3 is TGTGCCAGCAGCTTAGGAGCGAGGGGGGCCAACGTCCTGACTTTC. Full variable domain (rest looked up from reference TRBV7-3 and TRBJ2-6): GAGVSQTPSNKVTEKGKYVELRCDPISGHTALYWYRQSLGQGPEFLIYFQGTGAADDSGLPNDRFFAVRPEGSVSTLKIQRTERGDSAVYLCASSLGARGANVLTFGAGSRLTVL.

The V call is TRBV5-1, the J call TRBJ1-6; 8 nucleotides line up with TRBD1. This CDR3 is 15 amino acids long. The germline CDR1 and CDR2 sequences are SGHRS and YFSETQ. Trimming took 0 bases from V and 13 from J; bases not matched to a gene: 9. The CDR3 DNA sequence: TGCGCCAGCAGCTTGGAACCCAGGGGGCAGGGTCCCCTCCACTTT. It is translated as CASSLEPRGQGPLHF.

The chain carries TRBV6-1 and TRBJ2-2, with D possibly being TRBD1 (5 bases). CDR1 is MNHNS and CDR2 is SASEGT in the germline V gene. The CDR3 totals 14 residues. V gave up 8 bases and J gave up 0 bases, with 10 bases separating them. The CDR3 reads CASFRVSNTGELFF. CDR3 sequence (DNA): TGTGCCAGCTTCAGGGTATCGAACACCGGGGAGCTGTTTTTT.

The rearrangement links TRBV25-1 to TRBJ2-1; 15 nucleotides agree with TRBD2. Unmatched junction bases numbered 8, after V lost 5 bases and J lost 6 bases. The CDR3 runs to 17 residues. Per germline, CDR1 MGHDK and CDR2 SYGVNS. CDR3 in DNA: TGTGCCAGCAGTATACCGGGACTAGCGGGGGGCGGCAATGAGCAGTTCTTC. This codes for CASSIPGLAGGGNEQFF.

The chain uses TRBV7-7 and TRBJ1-3; D remains unclear. This CDR3 has 15 residues. The germline V gene encodes CDR1 SSHAT and CDR2 FNYEAQ (reference sequence). Trimming removed 4 bases from V and 3 bases from J, with 13 bases in between. The DNA of the CDR3 is TGTGCCAGCAGCTCGGGTATCGGTTATGGAAACACCATATATTTT. Encoded protein: CASSSGIGYGNTIYF.

This clone was seen only once. CDR3 residues: CASSLMGGRNNQPQHF. The CDR3 bases are TGTGCCAGCAGCCTAATGGGGGGACGGAACAATCAGCCCCAGCATTTT. The rearrangement links TRBV7-9 to TRBJ1-5, with a possible D match to TRBD1 (5 bases). The germline V gene has CDR1 SEHNR and CDR2 FQNEAQ (reference sequence). There are 16 residues in the CDR3. V was cut by 5 bases and J by 3 bases, with 17 bases left in between.

V gene TRBV7-3 combines with J gene TRBJ2-2; 13 bases map to TRBD2. V lost 4 bases to trimming and J lost 6 bases; unmatched junction nucleotides: 8. The CDR3 sequence is 17 residues long. Germline V gene data show CDR1 as SGHTA and CDR2 as FQGTGA. CDR3 DNA sequence: TGTGCCAGCAGCTCCGGACTAGCGGGGGCCTCGTCCGGGGAGCTGTTTTTT. It codes for CASSSGLAGASSGELFF.

This clone was seen once. The chain uses TRBV5-1 and TRBJ1-4; 7 bases map to TRBD1. The CDR3 contains 16 residues. CDR1 and CDR2 from the germline V gene are SGHRS and YFSETQ. The trim removed 4 bases at V and 4 bases at J, leaving 10 bases unmatched. CDR3 coding DNA: TGCGCCAGCAGCGCTAGGGCGGGACAGTTTAATGAAAAACTGTTTTTT. This sequence encodes CASSARAGQFNEKLFF.

V usage is TRBV18 and J usage is TRBJ1-3; possible D gene TRBD1, 6 bases. The V and J ends lost 4 bases and 0 bases respectively, with 16 bases between them. Germline assignment: CDR1 KGHSH and CDR2 LQKENI. This CDR3 has 17 amino acids. This CDR3 reads CASSLSRQVYSGNTIYF. In DNA form, the CDR3 reads TGTGCCAGCTCACTCAGTCGACAGGTGTACTCTGGAAACACCATATATTTT. Based on the CDR3 plus reference TRBV18 and TRBJ1-3, the full variable domain is NAGVMQNPRHLVRRRGQEARLRCSPMKGHSHVYWYRQLPEEGLKFMVYLQKENIIDESGMPKERFSAEFPKEGPSILRIQQVVRGDSAAYFCASSLSRQVYSGNTIYFGEGSWLTVV.

The rearrangement uses TRBV6-5 and TRBJ1-4, with D possibly TRBD1 on 6 matching bases. The germline V gene has CDR1 MNHEY and CDR2 SVGAGI. V was pared by 10 bases and J by 7 bases, with 19 bases between. This CDR3 has 14 residues. The CDR3 is CATEDRMRGEKLFF. The CDR3 nucleotides read TGTGCCACTGAAGACAGGATGAGGGGTGAAAAACTGTTTTTT.

CDR3 amino acids: CASSRGQGSGGYTF. The CDR3 DNA reads as TGTGCCAGCAGTAGGGGACAGGGATCGGGGGGCTACACCTTC. The chain carries TRBV2 and TRBJ1-2, with TRBD1 matching over 9 bases. V dropped 5 bases and J dropped 8; count of bases not matched to a gene: 9. This CDR3 region has 14 residues. Per the germline V gene, CDR1 is SNHLY and CDR2 is FYNNEI. The whole variable domain, filled in from reference TRBV2 and TRBJ1-2, reads EPEVTQTPSHQVTQMGQEVILRCVPISNHLYFYWYRQILGQKVEFLVSFYNNEISEKSEIFDDQFSVERPDGSNFTLKIRSTKLEDSAMYFCASSRGQGSGGYTFGSGTRLTVV.

The chain couples TRBV18 to TRBJ2-2; weak D call: TRBD2 (5 bases). The V end was cut by 6 bases, the J end by 2 bases, with 16 bases between. There are 16 residues in the CDR3. Looked up from germline, CDR1 is KGHSH and CDR2 is LQKENI. The CDR3 here is CASSHQEDRNTGELFF. The CDR3 DNA is TGTGCCAGCTCCCACCAGGAGGATCGAAACACCGGGGAGCTGTTTTTT.

The V call is TRBV29-1, the J call TRBJ1-2, with TRBD1 as a possible D gene (6 bases). Looked up from germline, CDR1 is SQVTM and CDR2 is ANQGSEA. Deletions cut 4 bases from V and 6 bases from J, with 12 bases between. CDR3 length: 12 amino acids. This chain's CDR3 is CSVGGQGHGYTF. CDR3 in DNA: TGCAGCGTTGGTGGCCAGGGGCATGGCTACACCTTC.

This chain connects TRBV6-1 to TRBJ1-1; possible D gene TRBD1, 5 bases. Per the germline V gene, CDR1 is MNHNS and CDR2 is SASEGT. V lost 5 bases to trimming and J lost 0 bases, with 10 bases between them. CDR3 length: 14 residues. The CDR3 nucleotides are TGTGCCAGCAGTATTTCAGGGCTGAACACTGAAGCTTTCTTT. This codes for CASSISGLNTEAFF.

Concerning this clone itself: In the same sample, other DNA sequences code for this CDR3. The gene calls are TRBV9 and TRBJ1-1; D remains unclear. Between the trimmed V and J ends, which lost 0 bases and 1 base, there was a span of 4 bases. Germline V gene data show CDR1 as SGDLS and CDR2 as YYNGEE. This CDR3 has 13 residues. CDR3 loop: CASSVAGNTEAFF. The CDR3, as DNA: TGTGCCAGCAGCGTAGCGGGGAACACTGAAGCTTTCTTT.

The rearrangement uses TRBV7-2 and TRBJ2-6; no clear D gene. The ends were cut back, 5 bases at V and 0 bases at J, with 8 bases in the middle. The length of the CDR3 is 15 residues. Germline V lookup: CDR1 SGHTA, CDR2 FQGNSA. CDR3 residues: CASSAVVSGANVLTF. CDR3 sequence (DNA): TGTGCCAGCAGCGCAGTGGTCTCTGGGGCCAACGTCCTGACTTTC. Using reference TRBV7-2 and TRBJ2-6 for the parts outside the CDR3, the full variable domain is GAGVSQSPSNKVTEKGKDVELRCDPISGHTALYWYRQSLGQGLEFLIYFQGNSAPDKSGLPSDRFSAERTGGSVSTLTIQRTQQEDSAVYLCASSAVVSGANVLTFGAGSRLTVL.

The chain joins TRBV7-2 to TRBJ1-2; 9 positions match TRBD1. The CDR3 sequence is 15 residues long. Per the germline V gene, CDR1 is SGHTA and CDR2 is FQGNSA. V shed 0 bases and J 4 bases; nucleotides not matched to a gene: 3. The CDR3 is CASSLAGTGPYGYTF. The CDR3 nucleotides read TGTGCCAGCAGCTTAGCGGGGACAGGGCCCTATGGCTACACCTTC.

The V gene is TRBV7-5, the J gene TRBJ2-7; the D call TRBD2 from the table was never checked on the DNA. TRBV7-5 is reported as a pseudogene. The CDR3 is 16 residues long. Written as DNA, the CDR3 is TGTGTCAGAACCTCGGGAGGAAGGACTAGCTCCTACGAGCAGTACTTC. As protein: CVRTSGGRTSSYEQYF.

The chain joins TRBV6-5 to TRBJ2-5; D uncertain. CDR3 length: 14 amino acids. The germline V and J ends were trimmed by 0 bases and 5 bases, with 10 bases remaining between them. CDR1 is MNHEY, CDR2 SVGAGI, per germline. CDR3: CASSYSKLVETQYF. The DNA of the CDR3 is TGTGCCAGCAGTTACTCGAAGCTGGTGGAGACCCAGTACTTC.

The chain is built from TRBV5-1 and TRBJ2-2; unclear D gene. Trimming stripped 5 bases from V and 5 bases from J, with 7 bases between. The CDR3 length is 12 residues. In germline, CDR1 is SGHRS, CDR2 YFSETQ. CDR3 sequence: CASSQSTGELFF. CDR3 sequence (DNA): TGCGCCAGCAGTCAGTCGACCGGGGAGCTGTTTTTT.

The chain employs TRBV6-1 and TRBJ2-1; 10 bases align to TRBD1. The trim removed 4 bases at V and 8 bases at J, leaving 5 bases unmatched. The germline CDR1 and CDR2 sequences are MNHNS and SASEGT. This CDR3 region has 14 residues. The CDR3 sequence: CASSGRQGAYEQFF. Here the CDR3 DNA reads TGTGCCAGCAGTGGTCGACAGGGGGCCTATGAGCAGTTCTTC.

This chain links TRBV30 with TRBJ1-3, with 9 bases matching TRBD1. From germline, CDR1 is GTSNPN and CDR2 SVGIG (reference sequence). With V trimmed by 2 bases and J by 3 bases, 5 bases remained unmatched. The CDR3 extends over 15 amino acids. In nucleotides, the CDR3 is TGTGCCTGGAGTACGGGGACAGGGTTTGGAAACACCATATATTTT. Translating gives CAWSTGTGFGNTIYF.